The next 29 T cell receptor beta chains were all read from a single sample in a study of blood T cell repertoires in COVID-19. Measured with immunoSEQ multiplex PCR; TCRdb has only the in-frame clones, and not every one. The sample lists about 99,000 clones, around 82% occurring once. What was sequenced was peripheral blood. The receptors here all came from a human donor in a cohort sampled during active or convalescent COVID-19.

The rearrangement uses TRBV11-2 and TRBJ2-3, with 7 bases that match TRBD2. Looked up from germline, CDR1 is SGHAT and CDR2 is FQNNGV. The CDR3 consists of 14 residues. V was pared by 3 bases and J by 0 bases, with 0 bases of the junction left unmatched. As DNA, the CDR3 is TGTGCCAGCAGCTTGGGGGGGAGCACAGATACGCAGTATTTT. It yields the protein CASSLGGSTDTQYF. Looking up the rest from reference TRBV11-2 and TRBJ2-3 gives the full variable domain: EAGVAQSPRYKIIEKRQSVAFWCNPISGHATLYWYQQILGQGPKLLIQFQNNGVVDDSQLPKDRFSAERLKGVDSTLKIQPAKLEDSAVYLCASSLGGSTDTQYFGPGTRLTVL.

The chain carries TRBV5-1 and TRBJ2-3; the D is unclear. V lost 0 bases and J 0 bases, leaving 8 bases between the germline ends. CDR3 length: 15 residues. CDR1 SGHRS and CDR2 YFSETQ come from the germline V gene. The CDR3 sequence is CASSLVLSSTDTQYF. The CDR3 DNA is TGCGCCAGCAGCTTGGTTCTGTCTAGCACAGATACGCAGTATTTT.

The CDR3 bases are TGTGCCAGCAGCTTGGCTAGCAACACAGATACGCAGTATTTT. Protein: CASSLASNTDTQYF. The V and J genes are TRBV7-2 and TRBJ2-3; D is possibly TRBD2 (5 bases). Germline values: CDR1 SGHTA, CDR2 FQGNSA. The CDR3 length is 14 residues. Trimming shortened V by 3 bases and J by 2 bases, and 9 bases separated the two germline ends. Variable domain in full (rest from reference TRBV7-2 and TRBJ2-3): GAGVSQSPSNKVTEKGKDVELRCDPISGHTALYWYRQSLGQGLEFLIYFQGNSAPDKSGLPSDRFSAERTGGSVSTLTIQRTQQEDSAVYLCASSLASNTDTQYFGPGTRLTVL.

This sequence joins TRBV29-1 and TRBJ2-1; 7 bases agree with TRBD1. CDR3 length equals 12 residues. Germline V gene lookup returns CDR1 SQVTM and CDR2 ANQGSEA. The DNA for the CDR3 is TGCAGTTCCGACAGGGTTCGGAATGAGCAGTTCTTC. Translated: CSSDRVRNEQFF.

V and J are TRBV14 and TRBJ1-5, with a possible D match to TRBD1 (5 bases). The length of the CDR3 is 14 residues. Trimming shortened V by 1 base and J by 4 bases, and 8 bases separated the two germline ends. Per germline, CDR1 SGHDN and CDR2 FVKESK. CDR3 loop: CASSQAGGNQPQHF. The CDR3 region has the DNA TGTGCCAGCAGCCAAGCCGGGGGGAATCAGCCCCAGCATTTT.

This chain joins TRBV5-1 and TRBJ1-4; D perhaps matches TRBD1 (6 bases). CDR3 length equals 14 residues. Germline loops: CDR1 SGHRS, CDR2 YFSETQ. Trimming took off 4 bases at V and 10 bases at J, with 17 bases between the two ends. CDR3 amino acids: CASSKSGGVGKLFF. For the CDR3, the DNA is TGCGCCAGCAGCAAGAGCGGGGGCGTTGGAAAACTGTTTTTT.

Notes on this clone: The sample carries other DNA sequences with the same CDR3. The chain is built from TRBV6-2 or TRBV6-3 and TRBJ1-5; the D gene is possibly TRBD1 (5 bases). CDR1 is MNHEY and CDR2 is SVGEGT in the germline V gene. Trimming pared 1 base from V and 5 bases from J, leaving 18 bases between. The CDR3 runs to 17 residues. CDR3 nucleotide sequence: TGTGCCAGCAGTTACTATAGGGGACGCCCGGGGGATCAGCCCCAGCATTTT. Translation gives CASSYYRGRPGDQPQHF.

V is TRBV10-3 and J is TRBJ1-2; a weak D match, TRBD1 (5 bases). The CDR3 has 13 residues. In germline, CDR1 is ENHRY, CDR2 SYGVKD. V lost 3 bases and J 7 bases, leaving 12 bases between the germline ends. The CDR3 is CAISDLGGGGYTF. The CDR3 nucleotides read TGTGCCATCAGTGACCTCGGGGGGGGTGGCTACACCTTC.

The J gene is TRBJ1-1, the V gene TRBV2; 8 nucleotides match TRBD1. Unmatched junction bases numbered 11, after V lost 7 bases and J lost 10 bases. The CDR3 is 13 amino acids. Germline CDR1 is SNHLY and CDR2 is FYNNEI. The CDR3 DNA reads TGTGCCAGCAAGGGACAGGTGGGTCTGGGAGCTTTCTTT. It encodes CASKGQVGLGAFF.

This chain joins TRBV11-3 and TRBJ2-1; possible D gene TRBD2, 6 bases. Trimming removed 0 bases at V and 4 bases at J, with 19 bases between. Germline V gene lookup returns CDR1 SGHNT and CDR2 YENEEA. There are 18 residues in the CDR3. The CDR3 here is CASSLDPWSGSGYNEQFF. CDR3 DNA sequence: TGTGCCAGCAGCTTAGATCCCTGGTCGGGCAGCGGGTACAATGAGCAGTTCTTC.

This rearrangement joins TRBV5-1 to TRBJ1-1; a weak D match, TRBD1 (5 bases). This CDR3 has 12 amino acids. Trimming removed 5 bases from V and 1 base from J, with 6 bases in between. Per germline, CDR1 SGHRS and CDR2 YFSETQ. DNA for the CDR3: TGCGCCAGCAGAGGGGCGAACACTGAAGCTTTCTTT. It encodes CASRGANTEAFF.

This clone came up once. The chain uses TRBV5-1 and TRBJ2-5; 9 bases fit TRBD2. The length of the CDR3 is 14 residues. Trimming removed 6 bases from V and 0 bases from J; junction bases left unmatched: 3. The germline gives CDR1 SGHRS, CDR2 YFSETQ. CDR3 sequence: CASNKRGDQETQYF. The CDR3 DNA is TGCGCCAGCAATAAGCGGGGGGACCAAGAGACCCAGTACTTC.

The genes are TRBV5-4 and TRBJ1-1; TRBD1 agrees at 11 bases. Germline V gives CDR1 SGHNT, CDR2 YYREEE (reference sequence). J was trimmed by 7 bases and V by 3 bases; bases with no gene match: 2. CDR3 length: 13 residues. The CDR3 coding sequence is TGTGCCAGCAGCTGGACAGGGGGCCTTGAAGCTTTCTTT. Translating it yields CASSWTGGLEAFF.

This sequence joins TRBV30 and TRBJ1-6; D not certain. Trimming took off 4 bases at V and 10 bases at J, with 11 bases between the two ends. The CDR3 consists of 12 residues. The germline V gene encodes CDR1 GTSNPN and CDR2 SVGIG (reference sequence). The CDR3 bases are TGTGCCTGGAAGGCCGCGGGGTCACCCCTCCACTTT. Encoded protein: CAWKAAGSPLHF.

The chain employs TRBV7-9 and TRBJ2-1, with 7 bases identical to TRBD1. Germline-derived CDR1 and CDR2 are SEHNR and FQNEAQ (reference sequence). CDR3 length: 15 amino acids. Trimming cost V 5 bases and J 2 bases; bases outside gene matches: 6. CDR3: CASSHRGSTYNEQFF. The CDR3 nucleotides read TGTGCCAGCAGCCACAGGGGAAGCACCTACAATGAGCAGTTCTTC.

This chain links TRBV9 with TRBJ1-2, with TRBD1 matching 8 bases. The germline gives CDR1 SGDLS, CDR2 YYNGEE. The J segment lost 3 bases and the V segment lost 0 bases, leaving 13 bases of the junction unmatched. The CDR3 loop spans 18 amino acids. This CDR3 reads CASSVARGQAAPYYGYTF. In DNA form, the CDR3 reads TGTGCCAGCAGCGTAGCCAGGGGACAGGCCGCACCATACTATGGCTACACCTTC.

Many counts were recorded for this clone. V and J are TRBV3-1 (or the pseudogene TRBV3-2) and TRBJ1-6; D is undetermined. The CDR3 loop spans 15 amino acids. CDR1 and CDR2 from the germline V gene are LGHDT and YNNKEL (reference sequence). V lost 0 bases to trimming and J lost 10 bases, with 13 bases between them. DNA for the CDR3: TGTGCCAGCAGCCAAGATGTGGGAAGCGGATCACCCCTCCACTTT. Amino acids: CASSQDVGSGSPLHF.

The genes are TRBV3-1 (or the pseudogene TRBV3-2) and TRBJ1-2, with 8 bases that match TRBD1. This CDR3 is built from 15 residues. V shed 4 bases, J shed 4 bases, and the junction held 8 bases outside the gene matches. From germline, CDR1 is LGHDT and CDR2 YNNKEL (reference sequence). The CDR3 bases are TGTGCCAGCAGCCCGGGGACAGGTTACACCTATGGCTACACCTTC. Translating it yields CASSPGTGYTYGYTF.

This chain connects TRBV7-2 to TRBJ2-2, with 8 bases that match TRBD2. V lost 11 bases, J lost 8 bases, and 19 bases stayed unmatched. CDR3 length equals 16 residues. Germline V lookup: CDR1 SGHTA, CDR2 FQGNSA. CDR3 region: CASGPRAGGERGELFF. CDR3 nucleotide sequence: TGTGCCTCGGGGCCGAGGGCGGGGGGAGAGAGAGGGGAGCTGTTTTTT.

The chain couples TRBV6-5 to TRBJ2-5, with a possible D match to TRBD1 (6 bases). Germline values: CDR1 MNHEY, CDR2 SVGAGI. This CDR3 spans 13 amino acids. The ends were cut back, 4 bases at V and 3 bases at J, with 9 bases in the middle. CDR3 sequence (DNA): TGTGCCAGCAGTTGGGCAGGGGAAGAGACCCAGTACTTC. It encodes CASSWAGEETQYF.

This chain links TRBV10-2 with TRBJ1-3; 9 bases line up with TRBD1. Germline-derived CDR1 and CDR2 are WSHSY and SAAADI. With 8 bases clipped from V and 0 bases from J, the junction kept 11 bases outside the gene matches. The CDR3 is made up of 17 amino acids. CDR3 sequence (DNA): TGCGCCAGCCTTGATAACCGGGGACAGGGCTCTGGAAACACCATATATTTT. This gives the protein CASLDNRGQGSGNTIYF.

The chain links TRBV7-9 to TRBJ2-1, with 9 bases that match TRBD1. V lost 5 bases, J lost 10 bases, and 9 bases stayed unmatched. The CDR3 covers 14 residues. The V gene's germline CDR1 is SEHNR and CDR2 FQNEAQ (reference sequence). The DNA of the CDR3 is TGTGCCAGCAGCCAGACAGGGGGGAAAGGGGAGCAGTTCTTC. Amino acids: CASSQTGGKGEQFF.

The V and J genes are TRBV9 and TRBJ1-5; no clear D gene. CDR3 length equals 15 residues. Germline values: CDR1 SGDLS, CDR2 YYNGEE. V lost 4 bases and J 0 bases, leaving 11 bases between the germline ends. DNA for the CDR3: TGTGCCAGCAGCTTGGGGAGTAATAGCAATCAGCCCCAGCATTTT. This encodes CASSLGSNSNQPQHF.

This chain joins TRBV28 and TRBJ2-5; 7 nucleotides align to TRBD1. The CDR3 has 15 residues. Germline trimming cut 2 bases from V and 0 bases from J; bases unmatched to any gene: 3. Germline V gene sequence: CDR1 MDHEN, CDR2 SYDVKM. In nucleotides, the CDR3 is TGTGCCAGCAGTTTAGGCAGGGGGTACCAAGAGACCCAGTACTTC. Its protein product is CASSLGRGYQETQYF.

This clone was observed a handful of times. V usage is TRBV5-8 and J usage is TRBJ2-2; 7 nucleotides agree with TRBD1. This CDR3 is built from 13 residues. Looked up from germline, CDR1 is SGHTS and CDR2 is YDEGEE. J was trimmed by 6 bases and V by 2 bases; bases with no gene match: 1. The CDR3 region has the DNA TGTGCCAGCAGCTTTACAGGGGCCGGGGAGCTGTTTTTT. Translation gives CASSFTGAGELFF. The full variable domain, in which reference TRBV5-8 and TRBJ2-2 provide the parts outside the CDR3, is EAGVTQSPTHLIKTRGQQATLRCSPISGHTSVYWYQQALGLGLQFLLWYDEGEERNRGNFPPRFSGRQFPNYSSELNVNALELEDSALYLCASSFTGAGELFFGEGSRLTVL.

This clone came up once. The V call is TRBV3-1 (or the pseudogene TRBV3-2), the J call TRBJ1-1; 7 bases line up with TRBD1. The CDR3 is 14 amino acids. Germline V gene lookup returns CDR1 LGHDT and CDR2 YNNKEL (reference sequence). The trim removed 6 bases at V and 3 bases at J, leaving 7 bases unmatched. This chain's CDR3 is CASRQGVPDTEAFF. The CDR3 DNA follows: TGTGCCAGCAGGCAGGGGGTCCCGGACACTGAAGCTTTCTTT.

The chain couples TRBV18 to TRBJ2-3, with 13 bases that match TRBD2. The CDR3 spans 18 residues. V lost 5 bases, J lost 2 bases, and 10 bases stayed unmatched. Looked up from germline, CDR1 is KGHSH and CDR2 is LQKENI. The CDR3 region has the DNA TGTGCCAGCTCAACCGGGACTAGCGGGGTCTCTTTCACAGATACGCAGTATTTT. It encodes CASSTGTSGVSFTDTQYF.

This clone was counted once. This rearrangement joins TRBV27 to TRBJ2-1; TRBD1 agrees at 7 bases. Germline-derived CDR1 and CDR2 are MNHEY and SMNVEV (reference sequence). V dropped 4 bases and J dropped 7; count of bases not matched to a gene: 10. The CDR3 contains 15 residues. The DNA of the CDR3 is TGTGCCAGCAGTTCCGGGACAGACTCTTCTAATGAGCAGTTCTTC. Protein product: CASSSGTDSSNEQFF.

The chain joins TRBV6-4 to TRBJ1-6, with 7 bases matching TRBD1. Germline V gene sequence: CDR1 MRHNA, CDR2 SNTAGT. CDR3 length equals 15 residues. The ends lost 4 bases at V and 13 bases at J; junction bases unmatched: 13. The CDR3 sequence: CASSATGWALSPLHF. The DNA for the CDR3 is TGTGCCAGCAGTGCGACAGGGTGGGCCCTCTCGCCCCTCCACTTT.